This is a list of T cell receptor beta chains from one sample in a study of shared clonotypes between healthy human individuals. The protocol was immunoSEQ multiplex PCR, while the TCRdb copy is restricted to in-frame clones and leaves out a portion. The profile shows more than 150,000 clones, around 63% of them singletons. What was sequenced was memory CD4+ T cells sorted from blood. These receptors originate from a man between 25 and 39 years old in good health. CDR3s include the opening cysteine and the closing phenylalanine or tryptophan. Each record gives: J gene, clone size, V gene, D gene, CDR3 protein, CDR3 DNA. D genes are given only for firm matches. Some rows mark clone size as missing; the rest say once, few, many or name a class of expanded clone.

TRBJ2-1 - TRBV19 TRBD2 CASSIVWASGGAGNEQFF TGTGCCAGTAGTATAGTGTGGGCTAGCGGAGGAGCTGGGAATGAGCAGTTCTTC
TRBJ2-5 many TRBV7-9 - CASSPQGETQYF TGTGCCAGCAGCCCTCAGGGGGAGACCCAGTACTTC
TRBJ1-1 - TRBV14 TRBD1 CASSQDRGGSEAFF TGTGCCAGCAGCCAGGACAGGGGAGGTTCTGAAGCTTTCTTT
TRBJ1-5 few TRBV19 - CASSIGGYQPQHF TGTGCCAGTAGTATCGGGGGATACCAGCCCCAGCATTTT
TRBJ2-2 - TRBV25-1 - CASSELSLNTGELFF TGTGCCAGCAGTGAACTTAGCCTAAACACCGGGGAGCTGTTTTTT
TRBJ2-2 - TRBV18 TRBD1 CASSPLGTVSTGELFF TGTGCCAGCTCACCACTAGGGACAGTGAGCACCGGGGAGCTGTTTTTT
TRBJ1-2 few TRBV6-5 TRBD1 CASSTRTGHYGYTF TGTGCCAGCAGTACCCGGACAGGGCACTATGGCTACACCTTC
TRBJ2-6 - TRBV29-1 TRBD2 CSVEGGTGANVLTF TGCAGCGTTGAGGGAGGGACTGGGGCCAACGTCCTGACTTTC
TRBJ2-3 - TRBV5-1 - CASTITGGLSTDTQYF TGCGCCAGCACTATCACAGGGGGACTAAGCACAGATACGCAGTATTTT
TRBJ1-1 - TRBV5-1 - CASSLRGRTNTEAFF TGCGCCAGCAGCTTGAGAGGCAGGACGAACACTGAAGCTTTCTTT
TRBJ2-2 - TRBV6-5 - CASSSGGSTGELFF TGTGCCAGCAGTTCGGGTGGGTCAACCGGGGAGCTGTTTTTT
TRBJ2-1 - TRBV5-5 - CASSQPGQPGNEQFF TGTGCCAGCAGCCAACCCGGACAGCCGGGCAATGAGCAGTTCTTC
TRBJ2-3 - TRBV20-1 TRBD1 CSGQGINTQYF TGCAGTGGACAGGGCATAAATACGCAGTATTTT
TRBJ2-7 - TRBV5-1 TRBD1 CASRPGTGNSYEQYF TGCGCCAGCAGGCCTGGGACAGGGAACTCCTACGAGCAGTACTTC
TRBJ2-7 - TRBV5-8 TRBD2 CASSLDVRLLAGSYEQYF TGTGCCAGCAGCTTGGATGTCCGGTTACTAGCGGGATCCTACGAGCAGTACTTC
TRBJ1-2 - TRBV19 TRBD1 CASRKPGQNLDGYTF TGTGCCAGCCGGAAGCCGGGACAGAATTTGGATGGCTACACCTTC
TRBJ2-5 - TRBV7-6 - CASSFGFQETQYF TGTGCCAGCAGCTTTGGCTTCCAAGAGACCCAGTACTTC
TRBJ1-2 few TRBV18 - CASSVSPSNYGYTF TGTGCCAGCTCCGTTAGTCCCTCAAACTATGGCTACACCTTC
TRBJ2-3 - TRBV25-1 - CASSEEPGGTDTQYF TGTGCCAGCAGTGAAGAGCCGGGAGGCACAGATACGCAGTATTTT
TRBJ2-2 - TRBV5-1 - CASSSDPNTGELFF TGCGCCAGCAGCTCAGACCCGAACACCGGGGAGCTGTTTTTT
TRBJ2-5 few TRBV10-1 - CASSERGSSQETQYF TGCGCCAGCAGTGAAAGGGGAAGTAGCCAAGAGACCCAGTACTTC
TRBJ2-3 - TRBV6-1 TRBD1 CASSEGTGGSDTQYF TGTGCCAGCAGTGAAGGTACAGGGGGGTCAGATACGCAGTATTTT
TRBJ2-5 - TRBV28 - CASRPPTGFQETQYF TGTGCCAGCAGACCCCCCACAGGGTTCCAAGAGACCCAGTACTTC
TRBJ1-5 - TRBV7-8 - CASSLGPQRQPQHF TGTGCCAGCAGCTTAGGGCCCCAGAGGCAGCCCCAGCATTTT